This T cell receptor beta chain was sequenced during a study of shared clonotypes between healthy human individuals. Turning to the study itself: Three CD4 naive, three CD4 memory, two CD8 naive and one CD8 memory plate were used per donor.

Evenly divided among several immunoSEQ plates was the genomic DNA of each subset. The assay was immunoSEQ multiplex PCR, and TCRdb's table has in-frame clones only and misses some. Of hundreds of thousands of clones listed, 74% are singletons. V dropped 0 bases and J dropped 10 bases, with 10 bases sitting between them. The CDR3 covers 12 residues. Germline assignment: CDR1 GTSNPN and CDR2 SVGIG (reference sequence). Regarding this clone: Its antigen is undetermined.

Whole-study results and caveats: Genetic and exposure-history diversity was limited by the small donor number.

The rearrangement links TRBV30 to TRBJ2-4; D tentatively reads TRBD1 or TRBD2 (6 bases each). Input material: memory CD4+ T cells sorted from blood. The subset was: CD45RA-negative fraction. This clonotype originated in a woman in her 30s in good health. The CDR3 DNA is TGTGCCTGGAGTGTACGAGGGGGGATTCAGTACTTC. Its protein product is CAWSVRGGIQYF.